Sequencing of this T cell receptor beta chain was carried out in a study of control samples from healthy donors and cancer patients. Libraries were prepared by immunoSEQ multiplex PCR; TCRdb keeps only in-frame clonotypes and omits some of them. The table includes more than 75,000 clones, under 90% detected once. The receptor was isolated from a middle-aged man in good health. Specimen: blood.

The CDR3 is CAWKDRGPPYEQYF. The CDR3 DNA reads TGTGCCTGGAAAGACAGGGGTCCCCCCTACGAGCAGTACTTC. The chain employs TRBV30 and TRBJ2-7; 8 bases match TRBD1. The germline V gene has CDR1 GTSNPN and CDR2 SVGIG (reference sequence). The CDR3 totals 14 residues. The junction had 7 bases not matched to a gene; V was cut back by 4 bases and J by 2 bases.